This T cell receptor (beta chain) is from a study of T cells in Graves' hyperthyroidism and ophthalmopathy. CDR3 length equals 15 residues. Germline CDR1 and CDR2: MDHEN and SYDVKM. Trimming took off 6 bases at V and 3 bases at J, with 15 bases between the two ends. This clonotype was seen many times. Regions amplified from RNA transcripts were the TCR beta CDR3 regions. With the HTBI primer set, the TCR CDR3 went through a first round of RT-PCR. TCRdb recomputed calls from the multiplex PCR reads with MiXCR, one row per CDR3 protein. The sample has approximately 370,000 distinct CDR3 sequences; approximately 18% are singletons.

Material for sequencing was blood. This receptor was obtained from a woman aged 25 to 39 with Graves' hyperthyroidism that later progressed to Graves' ophthalmopathy. The rearrangement uses TRBV28 and TRBJ1-5; D is ambiguous. This CDR3 reads CASSLQVWNNQPQHF. CDR3 in DNA: TGTGCCAGCAGCCTTCAGGTCTGGAACAATCAGCCCCAGCATTTT.